The entry below gives a single TCR beta chain sequence along with its context. Its antigen remains unknown. Trimming removed 7 bases from V and 6 bases from J, with 16 bases in between. Germline V gives CDR1 MNHEY, CDR2 SMNVEV (reference sequence). The CDR3 length is 14 residues. The data originate from a study of T cells in localized non-small cell lung cancer. Clones were sequenced by immunoSEQ multiplex PCR, and TCRdb holds only the in-frame ones, with some missing. The sample contains tens of thousands of clones, over 80% of which appear only once. Findings and limits, study-wide: The appearance of a median roughly 61 of the top 100 tumor clones was seen in adjacent lung.

The sample here was peripheral blood mononuclear cells, taken before any cancer treatment. The chain combines TRBV27 with TRBJ2-1; tentatively, D is TRBD2 (6 bases). The TCR comes from a man between 40 and 70 years old with stage III lung adenocarcinoma. This CDR3 is CASTPRGLFNEQFF. In DNA form, the CDR3 reads TGTGCCAGCACACCGCGGGGCCTGTTCAATGAGCAGTTCTTC.